Below, 10 T cell receptor beta chains from the same sample are listed, as sequenced in a study of early T cells in non-severe SARS-CoV-2 infection. TCRdb reanalysed the 5' RACE reads using MiXCR and keeps one entry per CDR3 protein. The repertoire holds fewer than 95,000 distinct CDR3 sequences, with around a sixth as singletons. Sample: whole blood, taken at baseline. These receptors came from an adult who was a healthcare worker with PCR-confirmed SARS-CoV-2 infection or an uninfected control (not recorded which).

This clonotype occurred many times. V gene TRBV24-1 combines with J gene TRBJ2-7; 10 bases agree with TRBD1. Looked up from germline, CDR1 is KGHDR and CDR2 is SFDVKD. The CDR3 loop spans 15 amino acids. The junction had 9 bases not matched to a gene; V was cut back by 4 bases and J by 7 bases. The CDR3: CATSDPGQGKEEQYF. For the CDR3, the DNA is TGTGCCACCAGTGACCCGGGACAGGGGAAGGAAGAGCAGTACTTC.

The rearrangement uses TRBV10-3 and TRBJ2-3; 7 bases match TRBD2. The CDR3 is made up of 17 amino acids. The germline CDR1 and CDR2 sequences are ENHRY and SYGVKD. V dropped 4 bases and J dropped 0; count of bases not matched to a gene: 10. The chain's CDR3 is CAISVQAGISSTDTQYF. Written as DNA, the CDR3 is TGTGCCATCAGTGTTCAAGCGGGGATATCTAGCACAGATACGCAGTATTTT.

This chain connects TRBV11-2 to TRBJ1-6; D is ambiguous. There are 14 residues in the CDR3. V gave up 3 bases and J gave up 3 bases, with 6 bases separating them. Per germline, CDR1 SGHAT and CDR2 FQNNGV. DNA for the CDR3: TGTGCCAGCAGCTTCGCAAGCTATAATTCACCCCTCCACTTT. The encoded protein is CASSFASYNSPLHF.

There are a few counts of this clonotype. V usage is TRBV9 and J usage is TRBJ2-7, with a tentative D call TRBD1 (5 bases). The CDR3 covers 14 residues. The V and J ends lost 2 bases and 5 bases respectively, with 14 bases between them. Germline values: CDR1 SGDLS, CDR2 YYNGEE. The CDR3 sequence: CASSVSKGSNEQYF. For the CDR3, the DNA is TGTGCCAGCAGCGTCTCTAAGGGGTCCAACGAGCAGTACTTC. Using reference TRBV9 and TRBJ2-7 for the parts outside the CDR3, the full variable domain is DSGVTQTPKHLITATGQRVTLRCSPRSGDLSVYWYQQSLDQGLQFLIQYYNGEERAKGNILERFSAQQFPDLHSELNLSSLELGDSALYFCASSVSKGSNEQYFGPGTRLTVT.

Concerning this clonotype: A much larger clone lies a single base off, so this may be a read error. The genes are TRBV12-3 or TRBV12-4 and TRBJ2-7, with D possibly being TRBD2 (6 bases). With 1 base removed from V and 5 bases from J, the gap between germline ends came to 9 bases. CDR3 length: 13 amino acids. This CDR3 reads CASSLGGTDEQYF. CDR3 nucleotide sequence: TGTGCCAGCAGTTTAGGGGGGACTGACGAGCAGTACTTC.

This clonotype was recorded only once. The CDR3 region has the DNA TGTGCCAGTTCGACAGCTCTGAAATCGGAGCAGTTCTTC. Translated: CASSTALKSEQFF. The chain has TRBV6-2 or TRBV6-3 and TRBJ2-1; possible D gene TRBD1, 5 bases. Trimming shortened V by 9 bases and J by 10 bases, and 19 bases separated the two germline ends. Germline-derived CDR1 and CDR2 are MNHEY and SVGEGT. CDR3 size: 13 residues.

This clonotype came up many times. The V gene is TRBV24-1, the J gene TRBJ1-2; D not certain. Trimming removed 3 bases at V and 5 bases at J, with 9 bases between. Germline V gene data show CDR1 as KGHDR and CDR2 as SFDVKD. The CDR3 is 13 amino acids. CDR3 bases: TGTGCCACCAGTGATGACTTACATTATGGCTACACCTTC. Translated: CATSDDLHYGYTF.

This clonotype was detected a few times. This sequence joins TRBV3-1 and TRBJ2-7; possibly TRBD1 for D (6 bases). V lost 4 bases, J lost 3 bases, and 10 bases lay in between. The CDR3 has 13 residues. Per germline, CDR1 LGHDT and CDR2 YNNKEL (reference sequence). CDR3 amino acids: CASSRGQFYEQYF. The CDR3, as DNA: TGTGCCAGCAGCCGCGGACAGTTCTACGAGCAGTACTTC.

Written as DNA, the CDR3 is TGTGCCAGCAGCCCAGCTGGGACTAGCGTAAATGAGCAGTTCTTC. Protein: CASSPAGTSVNEQFF. The gene calls are TRBV11-2 and TRBJ2-1; 10 bases map to TRBD2. Germline V CDR1 and CDR2: SGHAT, FQNNGV. This CDR3 has 15 amino acids. V gave up 5 bases and J gave up 7 bases; unmatched junction bases: 8.

This clonotype was picked up many times. The chain couples TRBV2 to TRBJ2-7, with no clear D. Germline V gene data show CDR1 as SNHLY and CDR2 as FYNNEI. The V and J ends lost 3 bases and 3 bases respectively, with 15 bases between them. CDR3 length equals 15 residues. The DNA of the CDR3 is TGTGCCAGCAGTGATCCTGGTTTGGCTAACTACGAGCAGTACTTC. Encoded protein: CASSDPGLANYEQYF. The full variable domain, rest sourced from reference TRBV2 and TRBJ2-7, is EPEVTQTPSHQVTQMGQEVILRCVPISNHLYFYWYRQILGQKVEFLVSFYNNEISEKSEIFDDQFSVERPDGSNFTLKIRSTKLEDSAMYFCASSDPGLANYEQYFGPGTRLTVT.